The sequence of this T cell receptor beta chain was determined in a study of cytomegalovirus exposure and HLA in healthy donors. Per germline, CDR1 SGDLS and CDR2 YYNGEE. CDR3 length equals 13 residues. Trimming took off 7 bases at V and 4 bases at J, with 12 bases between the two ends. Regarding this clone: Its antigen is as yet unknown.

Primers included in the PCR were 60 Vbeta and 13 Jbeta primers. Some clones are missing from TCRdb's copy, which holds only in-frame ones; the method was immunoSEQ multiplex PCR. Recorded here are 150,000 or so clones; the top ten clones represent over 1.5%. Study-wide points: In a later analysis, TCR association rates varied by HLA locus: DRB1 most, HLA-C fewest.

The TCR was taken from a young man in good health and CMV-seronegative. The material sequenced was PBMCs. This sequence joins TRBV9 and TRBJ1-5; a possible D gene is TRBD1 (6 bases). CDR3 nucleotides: TGTGCCAGCGGGGAACAGGGAAATCAGCCCCAGCATTTT. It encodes CASGEQGNQPQHF. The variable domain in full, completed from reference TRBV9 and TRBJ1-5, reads DSGVTQTPKHLITATGQRVTLRCSPRSGDLSVYWYQQSLDQGLQFLIQYYNGEERAKGNILERFSAQQFPDLHSELNLSSLELGDSALYFCASGEQGNQPQHFGDGTRLSIL.